These 18 T cell receptor beta chains came from one sample sequenced in a study of shared clonotypes between healthy human individuals. Assay used: immunoSEQ multiplex PCR; TCRdb lists only in-frame clones, some missing. Here the sample spans 400,000 to 550,000 clones, less than 80% being singletons. Material for sequencing was PBMCs. The receptors were gathered from a woman aged 40-49 years in good health. Some clones in this sample may be carry-over from other donors' samples.

The table lists this clone with a few counts. The rearrangement uses TRBV28 and TRBJ1-1; the D is unclear. Germline CDR1 and CDR2: MDHEN and SYDVKM. CDR3 length equals 13 residues. Deletions cut 5 bases from V and 6 bases from J, with 13 bases between. The CDR3 DNA reads as TGTGCCAGCAGTCTCAGCGCGGTGGCTGAAGCTTTCTTT. Protein: CASSLSAVAEAFF. Supplemented by reference TRBV28 and TRBJ1-1, the full variable domain reads DVKVTQSSRYLVKRTGEKVFLECVQDMDHENMFWYRQDPGLGLRLIYFSYDVKMKEKGDIPEGYSVSREKKERFSLILESASTNQTSMYLCASSLSAVAEAFFGQGTRLTVV.

This CDR3 is CASSLRRAGAHEQYF. The CDR3 bases are TGTGCCAGCAGCCTCCGTCGGGCGGGAGCTCACGAGCAGTACTTC. V usage is TRBV5-8 and J usage is TRBJ2-7, with TRBD2 identical over 7 bases. This CDR3 spans 15 amino acids. Germline lookup yields CDR1 SGHTS and CDR2 YDEGEE. V shed 4 bases and J 5 bases; nucleotides not matched to a gene: 12.

The rearrangement uses TRBV28 and TRBJ2-5; D remains unclear. Near its end, the DNA agrees better with TRBJ2-7, so the J call may be wrong. The CDR3 contains 13 residues. CDR1 and CDR2 from the germline V gene are MDHEN and SYDVKM. CDR3 sequence: CASTLKGPYEQYF. CDR3 DNA sequence: TGTGCCAGCACCCTAAAGGGTCCCTACGAGCAGTACTTC.

The chain couples TRBV5-1 to TRBJ2-5; a possible D gene is TRBD1 (6 bases). This CDR3 has 14 amino acids. V lost 5 bases and J 5 bases, leaving 16 bases between the germline ends. Germline CDR1 is SGHRS and CDR2 is YFSETQ. The CDR3 reads CASRAHGGGETQYF. CDR3 DNA sequence: TGCGCCAGCAGGGCTCATGGGGGCGGGGAGACCCAGTACTTC. Combining the CDR3 with reference TRBV5-1 and TRBJ2-5 gives the whole variable domain KAGVTQTPRYLIKTRGQQVTLSCSPISGHRSVSWYQQTPGQGLQFLFEYFSETQRNKGNFPGRFSGRQFSNSRSEMNVSTLELGDSALYLCASRAHGGGETQYFGPGTRLLVL.

In this sample, this clone turned up a few times. The chain links TRBV30 to TRBJ1-4; maybe TRBD1 (5 bases). The germline gives CDR1 GTSNPN, CDR2 SVGIG (reference sequence). V lost 2 bases and J 11 bases, leaving 18 bases between the germline ends. The CDR3 covers 14 residues. Here the CDR3 reads CAWSLSSRAGKLFF. The CDR3 DNA is TGTGCCTGGAGTCTATCATCCAGGGCCGGGAAACTGTTTTTT.

The V and J genes are TRBV30 and TRBJ2-1; 10 bases line up with TRBD2. V lost 3 bases to trimming and J lost 7 bases; unmatched junction nucleotides: 15. There are 17 residues in the CDR3. The germline V gene has CDR1 GTSNPN and CDR2 SVGIG (reference sequence). CDR3 bases: TGTGCCTGGAGAGGTCTAGCGGGAGTGATTGGTGAAAATGAGCAGTTCTTC. Residues: CAWRGLAGVIGENEQFF.

This clone was picked up a small number of times. The chain is built from TRBV30 and TRBJ2-4, with D possibly being TRBD2 (5 bases). Germline values: CDR1 GTSNPN, CDR2 SVGIG (reference sequence). V lost 4 bases and J 0 bases, leaving 22 bases between the germline ends. This CDR3 is 18 amino acids long. The CDR3 sequence: CAWIPDSRVSLAKNIQYF. CDR3 nucleotide sequence: TGTGCCTGGATTCCCGACTCGCGGGTGAGCTTAGCCAAAAACATTCAGTACTTC.

The genes are TRBV7-9 and TRBJ2-1; a weak D match, TRBD2 (5 bases). Deletions cut 2 bases from V and 5 bases from J, with 13 bases between. The CDR3 sequence is 15 residues long. Per germline, CDR1 SEHNR and CDR2 FQNEAQ (reference sequence). CDR3 nucleotide sequence: TGTGCCAGCAGCTTAACTTTTTCGGAGGACAATGAGCAGTTCTTC. This sequence encodes CASSLTFSEDNEQFF.

The CDR3 loop is CASSPRLAGVGNEQFF. The CDR3 bases are TGTGCCAGCAGCCCAAGACTAGCGGGAGTTGGCAATGAGCAGTTCTTC. The rearrangement joins TRBV9 to TRBJ2-1, with 12 bases lining up with TRBD2. Unmatched junction bases numbered 8, after V lost 4 bases and J lost 6 bases. CDR3 length: 16 amino acids. Germline V CDR1 and CDR2: SGDLS, YYNGEE. The full variable domain, rest sourced from reference TRBV9 and TRBJ2-1, is DSGVTQTPKHLITATGQRVTLRCSPRSGDLSVYWYQQSLDQGLQFLIQYYNGEERAKGNILERFSAQQFPDLHSELNLSSLELGDSALYFCASSPRLAGVGNEQFFGPGTRLTVL.

The sample holds a few counts of this clone. CDR3 residues: CASSPSRGEKLFF. The CDR3 region has the DNA TGTGCCAGCAGTCCATCAAGGGGGGAAAAACTGTTTTTT. The gene calls are TRBV28 and TRBJ1-4; D possibly corresponds to TRBD1 (6 bases). Germline loops: CDR1 MDHEN, CDR2 SYDVKM. Trimming left V 5 bases short and J 8 bases short, with 12 bases between. This CDR3 has 13 amino acids. The variable domain in full, completed from reference TRBV28 and TRBJ1-4, reads DVKVTQSSRYLVKRTGEKVFLECVQDMDHENMFWYRQDPGLGLRLIYFSYDVKMKEKGDIPEGYSVSREKKERFSLILESASTNQTSMYLCASSPSRGEKLFFGSGTQLSVL.

This chain joins TRBV5-1 and TRBJ2-2; possibly TRBD1 for D (5 bases). The CDR3 loop spans 14 amino acids. V shed 2 bases and J shed 3 bases, with 8 bases lying between them. Per the germline V gene, CDR1 is SGHRS and CDR2 is YFSETQ. The CDR3 loop is CASSLDSYTGELFF. The DNA for the CDR3 is TGCGCCAGCAGCTTAGACAGCTACACCGGGGAGCTGTTTTTT.

This chain joins TRBV11-2 and TRBJ2-7; no definite D call. The V end was cut by 2 bases, the J end by 0 bases, with 14 bases between. The CDR3 totals 16 residues. Germline CDR1 SGHAT, CDR2 FQNNGV. CDR3 nucleotides: TGTGCCAGCAGCTTACATGGCGGAAAAAGCTCCTACGAGCAGTACTTC. It specifies CASSLHGGKSSYEQYF. Filled out from reference TRBV11-2 and TRBJ2-7, the complete variable domain reads EAGVAQSPRYKIIEKRQSVAFWCNPISGHATLYWYQQILGQGPKLLIQFQNNGVVDDSQLPKDRFSAERLKGVDSTLKIQPAKLEDSAVYLCASSLHGGKSSYEQYFGPGTRLTVT.

This chain connects TRBV6-6 to TRBJ1-4, with no clear D. There are 13 residues in the CDR3. Germline V CDR1 and CDR2: MNHNY, SVGAGI (reference sequence). The V gene lost 3 bases and the J gene lost 8 bases, with 10 bases spanning the gap. The CDR3 DNA follows: TGTGCCAGCAGTTATGCTGGGGAGGAAAAACTGTTTTTT. Amino acids: CASSYAGEEKLFF.

The rearrangement uses TRBV7-3 and TRBJ2-2; 11 nucleotides match TRBD1. This CDR3 has 18 amino acids. The germline V gene has CDR1 SGHTA and CDR2 FQGTGA. V lost 5 bases to trimming and J lost 2 bases; unmatched junction nucleotides: 10. The CDR3 bases are TGTGCCAGCAGCAAGCAATCGGGACAGGGGGTTAACACCGGGGAGCTGTTTTTT. It yields the protein CASSKQSGQGVNTGELFF. Full variable domain (outside the CDR3, taken from reference TRBV7-3 and TRBJ2-2): GAGVSQTPSNKVTEKGKYVELRCDPISGHTALYWYRQSLGQGPEFLIYFQGTGAADDSGLPNDRFFAVRPEGSVSTLKIQRTERGDSAVYLCASSKQSGQGVNTGELFFGEGSRLTVL.

This chain joins TRBV5-6 and TRBJ2-1, with D uncertain. CDR3 length: 12 amino acids. CDR1 SGHDT and CDR2 YYEEEE come from the germline V gene. V gave up 4 bases and J gave up 4 bases, with 6 bases separating them. The CDR3 spells CASSVRYNEQFF. The CDR3 DNA reads as TGTGCCAGCAGCGTGAGATACAATGAGCAGTTCTTC.

This sequence joins TRBV2 and TRBJ2-2; D remains ambiguous. This CDR3 spans 14 amino acids. Germline V lookup: CDR1 SNHLY, CDR2 FYNNEI. Trimming shortened V by 8 bases and J by 0 bases, and 10 bases separated the two germline ends. In DNA form, the CDR3 reads TGTGCCAGCGACTCCCCGACGAACACCGGGGAGCTGTTTTTT. This gives the protein CASDSPTNTGELFF. The whole variable domain, filled in from reference TRBV2 and TRBJ2-2, reads EPEVTQTPSHQVTQMGQEVILRCVPISNHLYFYWYRQILGQKVEFLVSFYNNEISEKSEIFDDQFSVERPDGSNFTLKIRSTKLEDSAMYFCASDSPTNTGELFFGEGSRLTVL.

On this clone: Within the sample, other DNA sequences also encode this same CDR3. The rearrangement links TRBV7-2 to TRBJ2-3; 13 positions agree with TRBD2. This CDR3 is 15 amino acids long. The V gene end was trimmed by 5 bases and the J gene end by 6 bases; junction bases not matched to a gene: 5. Germline-derived CDR1 and CDR2 are SGHTA and FQGNSA. The DNA for the CDR3 is TGTGCCAGCAGCCCTGGACTAGCGGGAGCTGATACGCAGTATTTT. Its protein is CASSPGLAGADTQYF.

A word on this clone: Sequence at one end of the junction differs from germline and may be a read error. The chain links TRBV29-1 to TRBJ1-4; D remains unclear. CDR1 and CDR2 from the germline V gene are SQVTM and ANQGSEA. This CDR3 spans 13 amino acids. The CDR3 loop is CGVVSGSNEKLFF. The CDR3 DNA sequence: TGCGGCGTTGTTTCCGGGTCTAATGAAAAACTGTTTTTT.